This T cell receptor (beta chain) was sequenced in a study of blood T cell repertoires in COVID-19. At the level of the study: Acute-phase and convalescent COVID-19 samples originated in the United States, Italy and Spain. T cells, B-cell-depleted T cells, or PBMCs provided the cDNA or gDNA that served as material.

Per germline, CDR1 MDHEN and CDR2 SYDVKM. V lost 6 bases to trimming and J lost 5 bases, with 16 bases between them. The CDR3 is 15 amino acids. As originally analysed: Amplification of reference gene primers provided the estimated nucleated cell counts. TCRdb keeps only in-frame clones here, not all; method: immunoSEQ multiplex PCR. The V and J calls and the clone size are those of that table, but D and trimming were determined from the DNA. This table has fewer than 300,000 clones, about 88% appearing once. The V gene is TRBV28, the J gene TRBJ2-2; D is perhaps TRBD2 (7 bases). Sequenced: peripheral blood. This receptor was taken from a woman aged 40 to 50 who had recovered from COVID-19. The CDR3, as DNA: TGTGCCAGCAGCCCAGAGGGGGGGAGGACCGGGGAGCTGTTTTTT. Amino acids: CASSPEGGRTGELFF.